Included here is one T cell receptor (beta chain) sequence, with context. Antigen: not known. Here immunoSEQ multiplex PCR was the method, and the copy in TCRdb shows in-frame clones only, minus some. The table has 2 million to 2.5 million clones, just under 95% seen once. Germline CDR1 reads SNHLY; CDR2 reads FYNNEI. With 6 bases removed from V and 11 bases from J, the gap between germline ends came to 21 bases. The CDR3 is made up of 14 amino acids. These data come from a study of shared clonotypes between healthy human individuals. Study results and caveats: Clonotype sharing across donors was expected to vary with sequencing depth.

The clonotype was recovered from a young man in good health. Some clones in this sample may be carry-over from other donors' samples. Sequenced sample: naive CD4+ T cells from PBMCs. Noted subset: CD45RA+ positively selected. The chain recombines TRBV2 with TRBJ2-3; maybe TRBD1 (5 bases). The CDR3 DNA is TGTGCCAGCAGCCTCACAACTTTAGACAGCTGGCAGTATTTT. Protein: CASSLTTLDSWQYF.